This passage covers 14 T cell receptor beta chains from one sample sequenced in a study of blood T cell repertoires in COVID-19. The assay was immunoSEQ multiplex PCR, and TCRdb's table has in-frame clones only and misses some. The table lists hundreds of thousands of clones, over 80% of them singletons, with roughly 0.25% in the top ten. The sample taken for sequencing was peripheral blood. These TCRs come from a woman aged 18-29 years with acute or convalescent COVID-19.

The V and J genes are TRBV7-9 and TRBJ1-6; 9 nucleotides line up with TRBD1. Trimming cost V 5 bases and J 9 bases; bases outside gene matches: 17. The length of the CDR3 is 18 residues. CDR1 and CDR2 from the germline V gene are SEHNR and FQNEAQ (reference sequence). The CDR3 protein is CASSPSTTPGQGGSPLHF. The CDR3, as DNA: TGTGCCAGCAGCCCCTCCACAACACCGGGACAGGGAGGTTCACCCCTCCACTTT.

The rearrangement links TRBV11-2 to TRBJ2-7, with 8 bases matching TRBD1. The germline V gene has CDR1 SGHAT and CDR2 FQNNGV. Trimming removed 5 bases from V and 3 bases from J; junction bases left unmatched: 3. The CDR3 length is 13 residues. The CDR3 DNA sequence: TGTGCCAGCAGCCGAGGACAGGGCTACGAGCAGTACTTC. Translating gives CASSRGQGYEQYF.

This clone was counted once. This rearrangement joins TRBV6-6 to TRBJ1-2; weak D call: TRBD1 (6 bases). CDR1 is MNHNY, CDR2 SVGAGI, per germline (reference sequence). The length of the CDR3 is 15 residues. V was pared by 10 bases and J by 4 bases, with 22 bases between. The CDR3 here is CATLARGGDTYGYTF. Written as DNA, the CDR3 is TGTGCCACCCTGGCTCGGGGGGGCGACACCTATGGCTACACCTTC.

The chain couples TRBV29-1 to TRBJ1-2; weak D call: TRBD1 (5 bases). Trimming left V 4 bases short and J 8 bases short, with 11 bases between. The CDR3 extends over 11 amino acids. Germline assignment: CDR1 SQVTM and CDR2 ANQGSEA. The CDR3 DNA sequence: TGCAGCGTTGTCGGGACTCCCGGCTACACCTTC. Its translation is CSVVGTPGYTF.

The chain uses TRBV7-3 and TRBJ2-2; unclear D gene. Germline CDR1 is SGHTA and CDR2 is FQGTGA. The CDR3 consists of 12 residues. Deletions cut 5 bases from V and 6 bases from J, with 7 bases between. The CDR3 spells CASSHQAGELFF. CDR3 sequence (DNA): TGTGCCAGCAGCCACCAGGCCGGGGAGCTGTTTTTT.

The rearrangement joins TRBV5-8 to TRBJ2-2; 11 nucleotides align to TRBD2. CDR1 is SGHTS, CDR2 YDEGEE, per germline. V lost 1 base and J lost 7; bases outside the gene matches: 6. The CDR3 has 16 amino acids. The CDR3 spells CASSLSLAGVIGELFF. The CDR3 DNA follows: TGTGCCAGCAGCTTGTCACTAGCGGGGGTAATCGGGGAGCTGTTTTTT.

The gene calls are TRBV7-3 and TRBJ2-7; 8 positions agree with TRBD1. There are 13 residues in the CDR3. With 5 bases clipped from V and 6 bases from J, the junction kept 6 bases outside the gene matches. The germline V gene has CDR1 SGHTA and CDR2 FQGTGA. CDR3 in amino acids: CASSPGQASEQYF. CDR3 sequence (DNA): TGTGCCAGCAGCCCGGGACAGGCTTCCGAGCAGTACTTC.

The CDR3: CAWSVRVVVGAGNTEAFF. The DNA for the CDR3 is TGTGCCTGGAGTGTTCGGGTTGTTGTTGGGGCAGGGAACACTGAAGCTTTCTTT. This rearrangement joins TRBV30 to TRBJ1-1; a possible D gene is TRBD1 (5 bases). Germline-derived CDR1 and CDR2 are GTSNPN and SVGIG (reference sequence). The CDR3 has 18 amino acids. V lost 0 bases, J lost 1 base, and 21 bases lay in between.

The chain links TRBV18 to TRBJ1-3; TRBD1 matches at 7 bases. V lost 8 bases to trimming and J lost 2 bases; unmatched junction nucleotides: 9. CDR1 and CDR2 from the germline V gene are KGHSH and LQKENI. This CDR3 region has 15 residues. In DNA, the CDR3 is TGTGCCAGCGCCACGACAGGGAGTACTGGAAACACCATATATTTT. Protein sequence: CASATTGSTGNTIYF.

In the case of this clone: Distinct nucleotide sequences in the sample also encode this CDR3. V and J are TRBV6-2 or TRBV6-3 and TRBJ2-3; D gene ambiguous. V was shortened by 3 bases and J by 1 base, with 5 bases between the two germline ends. The CDR3 is made up of 13 amino acids. Germline V gene lookup returns CDR1 MNHEY and CDR2 SVGEGT. The CDR3 reads CASSYTGTDTQYF. The DNA of the CDR3 is TGTGCCAGCAGTTATACAGGCACAGATACGCAGTATTTT.

J is TRBJ1-4 and V is TRBV19; D uncertain. The CDR3 loop spans 15 amino acids. CDR1 is LNHDA and CDR2 is SQIVND in the germline V gene (reference sequence). The ends were cut back, 10 bases at V and 6 bases at J, with 21 bases in the middle. For the CDR3, the DNA is TGTGCCACCCGAGAAATTTTGGAGGGAGATGAAAAACTGTTTTTT. Encoded protein: CATREILEGDEKLFF.

The V and J genes are TRBV5-1 and TRBJ2-1, with a tentative D call TRBD2 (6 bases). The V gene lost 3 bases and the J gene lost 7 bases, with 11 bases spanning the gap. CDR1 is SGHRS, CDR2 YFSETQ, per germline. The CDR3 loop spans 13 amino acids. As DNA, the CDR3 is TGCGCCAGCAGCTCCCGGGACTGGAATGAGCAGTTCTTC. Protein product: CASSSRDWNEQFF.

The V and J genes are TRBV27 and TRBJ1-4, with D unresolved. The V gene lost 4 bases and the J gene lost 5 bases, with 14 bases spanning the gap. The CDR3 contains 15 residues. From germline, CDR1 is MNHEY and CDR2 SMNVEV (reference sequence). The CDR3 loop reads CASSSLKLLNEKLFF. DNA for the CDR3: TGTGCCAGCAGTTCCCTCAAGCTTTTAAATGAAAAACTGTTTTTT.

The chain combines TRBV3-1 (or the pseudogene TRBV3-2) with TRBJ2-7, with 7 bases that match TRBD1. The germline V gene encodes CDR1 LGHDT and CDR2 YNNKEL (reference sequence). The CDR3 sequence is 13 residues long. Germline trimming cut 7 bases from V and 6 bases from J; bases unmatched to any gene: 9. CDR3 in amino acids: CASNRQGVSEQYF. The CDR3 DNA follows: TGTGCCAGCAATAGGCAGGGGGTGAGCGAGCAGTACTTC.